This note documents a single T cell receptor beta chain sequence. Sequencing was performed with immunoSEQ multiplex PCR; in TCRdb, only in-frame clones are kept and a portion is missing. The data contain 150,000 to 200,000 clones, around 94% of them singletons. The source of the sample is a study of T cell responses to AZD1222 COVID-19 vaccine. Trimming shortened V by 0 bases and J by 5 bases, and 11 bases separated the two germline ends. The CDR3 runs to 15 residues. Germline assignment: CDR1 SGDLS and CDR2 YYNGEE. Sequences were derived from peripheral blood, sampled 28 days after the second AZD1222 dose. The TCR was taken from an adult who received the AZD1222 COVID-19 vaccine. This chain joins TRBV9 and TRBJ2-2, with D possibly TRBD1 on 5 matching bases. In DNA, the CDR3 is TGTGCCAGCAGCGTAGTCGACAGAGCGACCGGGGAGCTGTTTTTT. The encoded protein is CASSVVDRATGELFF.